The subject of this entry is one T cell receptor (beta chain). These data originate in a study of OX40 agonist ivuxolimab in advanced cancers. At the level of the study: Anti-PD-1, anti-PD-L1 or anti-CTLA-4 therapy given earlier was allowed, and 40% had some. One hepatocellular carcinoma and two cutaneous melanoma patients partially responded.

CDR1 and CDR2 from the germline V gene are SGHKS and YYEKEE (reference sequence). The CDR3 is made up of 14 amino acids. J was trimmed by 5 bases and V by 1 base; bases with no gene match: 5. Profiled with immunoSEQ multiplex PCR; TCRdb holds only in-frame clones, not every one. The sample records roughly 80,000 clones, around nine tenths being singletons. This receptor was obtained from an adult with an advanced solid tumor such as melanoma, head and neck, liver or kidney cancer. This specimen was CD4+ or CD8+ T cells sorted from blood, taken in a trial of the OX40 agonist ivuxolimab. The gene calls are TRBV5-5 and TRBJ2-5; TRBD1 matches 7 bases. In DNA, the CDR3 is TGTGCCAGCAGCTTGATACAGGGGAAGGAGACCCAGTACTTC. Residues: CASSLIQGKETQYF. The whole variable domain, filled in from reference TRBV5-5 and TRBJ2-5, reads DAGVTQSPTHLIKTRGQQVTLRCSPISGHKSVSWYQQVLGQGPQFIFQYYEKEERGRGNFPDRFSARQFPNYSSELNVNALLLGDSALYLCASSLIQGKETQYFGPGTRLLVL.